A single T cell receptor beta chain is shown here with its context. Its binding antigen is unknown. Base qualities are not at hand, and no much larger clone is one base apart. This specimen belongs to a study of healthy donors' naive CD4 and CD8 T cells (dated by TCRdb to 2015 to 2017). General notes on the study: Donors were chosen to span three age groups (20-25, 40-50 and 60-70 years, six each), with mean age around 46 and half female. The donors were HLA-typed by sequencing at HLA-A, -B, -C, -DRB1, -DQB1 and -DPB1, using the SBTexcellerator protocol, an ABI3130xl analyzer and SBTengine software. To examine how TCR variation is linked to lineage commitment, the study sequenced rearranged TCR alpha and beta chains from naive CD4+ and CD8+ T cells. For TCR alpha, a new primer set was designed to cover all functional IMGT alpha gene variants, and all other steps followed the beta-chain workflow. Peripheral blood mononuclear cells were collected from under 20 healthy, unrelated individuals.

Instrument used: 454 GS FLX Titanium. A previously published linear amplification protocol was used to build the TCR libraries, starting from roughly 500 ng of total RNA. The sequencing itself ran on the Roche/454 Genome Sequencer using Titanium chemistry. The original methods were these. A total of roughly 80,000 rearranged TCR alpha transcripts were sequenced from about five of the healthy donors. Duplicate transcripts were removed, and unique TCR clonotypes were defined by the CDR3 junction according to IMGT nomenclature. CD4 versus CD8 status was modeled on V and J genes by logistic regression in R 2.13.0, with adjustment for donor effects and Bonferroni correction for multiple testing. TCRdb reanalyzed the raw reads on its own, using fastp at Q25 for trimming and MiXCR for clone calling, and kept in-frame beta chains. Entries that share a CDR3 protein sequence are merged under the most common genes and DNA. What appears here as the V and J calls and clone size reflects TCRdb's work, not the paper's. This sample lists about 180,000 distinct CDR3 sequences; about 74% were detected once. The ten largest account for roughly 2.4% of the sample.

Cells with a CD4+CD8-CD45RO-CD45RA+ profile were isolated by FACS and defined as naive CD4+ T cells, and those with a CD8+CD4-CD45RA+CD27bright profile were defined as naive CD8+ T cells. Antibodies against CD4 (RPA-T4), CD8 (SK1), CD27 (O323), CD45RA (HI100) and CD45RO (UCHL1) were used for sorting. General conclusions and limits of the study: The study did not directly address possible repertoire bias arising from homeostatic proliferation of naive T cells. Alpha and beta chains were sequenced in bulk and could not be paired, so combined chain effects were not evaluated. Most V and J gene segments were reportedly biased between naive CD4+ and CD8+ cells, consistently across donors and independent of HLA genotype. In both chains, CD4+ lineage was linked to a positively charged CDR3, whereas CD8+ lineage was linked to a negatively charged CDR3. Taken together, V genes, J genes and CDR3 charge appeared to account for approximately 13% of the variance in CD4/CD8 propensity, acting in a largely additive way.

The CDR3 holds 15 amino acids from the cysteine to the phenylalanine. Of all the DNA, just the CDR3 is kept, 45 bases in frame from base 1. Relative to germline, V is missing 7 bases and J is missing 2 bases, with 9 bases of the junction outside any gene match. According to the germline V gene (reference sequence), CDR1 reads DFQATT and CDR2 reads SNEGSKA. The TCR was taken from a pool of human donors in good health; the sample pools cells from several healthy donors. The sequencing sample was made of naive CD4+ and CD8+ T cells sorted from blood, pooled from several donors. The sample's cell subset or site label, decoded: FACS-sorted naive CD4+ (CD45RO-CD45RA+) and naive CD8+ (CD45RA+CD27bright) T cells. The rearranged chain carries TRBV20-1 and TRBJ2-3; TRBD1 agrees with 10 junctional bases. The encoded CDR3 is CSVRKTGGLTDTQYF. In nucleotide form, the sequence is TGCAGTGTAAGAAAGACAGGGGGCCTCACAGATACGCAGTATTTT.